Below are 6 T cell receptor beta chains sequenced from a single sample in a study of early T cells in non-severe SARS-CoV-2 infection. MiXCR, run by TCRdb on the 5' RACE reads, gives a single entry per CDR3 protein. Of 75,000 or so distinct CDR3 sequences in the sample, approximately 12% were seen once. The sequenced sample was whole blood. These receptors were obtained from an adult who was a healthcare worker with PCR-confirmed SARS-CoV-2 infection or an uninfected control (not recorded which).

In its sample, this clonotype was seen a few times. The genes are TRBV3-1 and TRBJ2-3; D is unresolved. The V end was cut by 0 bases, the J end by 6 bases, with 1 base between. Germline V gene sequence: CDR1 LGHDT, CDR2 YNNKEL (reference sequence). The CDR3 is 11 residues long. The CDR3 loop reads CASSQEDTQYF. CDR3 DNA sequence: TGTGCCAGCAGCCAAGAGGATACGCAGTATTTT.

This clonotype has at least ten counts. This chain links TRBV9 with TRBJ2-7, with no clear D. CDR1 and CDR2 (germline): SGDLS, YYNGEE. Trimming shortened V by 0 bases and J by 6 bases, and 13 bases separated the two germline ends. The CDR3 covers 14 residues. The CDR3 protein is CASSVDPGPGEQYF. CDR3 DNA: TGTGCCAGCAGCGTAGACCCCGGGCCGGGCGAGCAGTACTTC.

This clonotype was observed a handful of times. The chain is built from TRBV20-1 and TRBJ2-1; 8 bases match TRBD2. Germline lookup yields CDR1 DFQATT and CDR2 SNEGSKA (reference sequence). The CDR3 spans 14 residues. V was pared by 7 bases and J by 4 bases, with 9 bases of the junction left unmatched. CDR3 sequence (DNA): TGCAGTGTCAAGGAACTAGCGGCTTACAATGAGCAGTTCTTC. It codes for CSVKELAAYNEQFF.

The table lists this clonotype with a few counts. This chain links TRBV20-1 with TRBJ2-5; the D gene is possibly TRBD2 (6 bases). Germline V gives CDR1 DFQATT, CDR2 SNEGSKA (reference sequence). Between the trimmed V and J ends, which lost 4 bases and 2 bases, there was a span of 14 bases. The CDR3 is 14 amino acids. CDR3 nucleotides: TGCAGTGCTACACCGCTGGCGGGGCAAGAGACCCAGTACTTC. Protein product: CSATPLAGQETQYF.

This clonotype was counted many times. This chain connects TRBV9 to TRBJ2-1, with D possibly TRBD2 on 5 matching bases. V was trimmed by 6 bases and J by 3 bases, leaving 13 bases between them. The germline V gene encodes CDR1 SGDLS and CDR2 YYNGEE. The CDR3 spans 14 residues. CDR3 sequence reads: CASTPAGSYNEQFF. The DNA for the CDR3 is TGTGCCAGCACACCCGCGGGTAGCTACAATGAGCAGTTCTTC.

The chain is built from TRBV2 and TRBJ2-2; perhaps TRBD1 as D (6 bases). Germline CDR1 reads SNHLY; CDR2 reads FYNNEI. Trimming took off 6 bases at V and 4 bases at J, with 12 bases between the two ends. CDR3 length equals 14 residues. The DNA for the CDR3 is TGTGCCAGCAGAGACAGGACGGGCACCGGGGAGCTGTTTTTT. Translated, it gives CASRDRTGTGELFF. Full variable domain (remainder filled in from reference TRBV2 and TRBJ2-2): EPEVTQTPSHQVTQMGQEVILRCVPISNHLYFYWYRQILGQKVEFLVSFYNNEISEKSEIFDDQFSVERPDGSNFTLKIRSTKLEDSAMYFCASRDRTGTGELFFGEGSRLTVL.